These 11 T cell receptor beta chains came from one sample sequenced in a study of T cell responses to AZD1222 COVID-19 vaccine. Measured with immunoSEQ multiplex PCR; TCRdb has only the in-frame clones, and not every one. This sample has approximately 160,000 clones, with 75% to 95% found just once. Sequences were derived from peripheral blood, sampled on day 0 of AZD1222 vaccination. The receptors derive from an adult in good health.

The genes are TRBV18 and TRBJ1-2; perhaps TRBD1 as D (6 bases). Germline CDR1 reads KGHSH; CDR2 reads LQKENI. This CDR3 region has 16 residues. Trimming took off 3 bases at V and 8 bases at J, with 22 bases between the two ends. CDR3 sequence (DNA): TGTGCCAGCTCACCGAACATCTTAGCAGGGGCTGGGGGCTACACCTTC. Translated, it gives CASSPNILAGAGGYTF.

J is TRBJ1-2 and V is TRBV3-1 (or the pseudogene TRBV3-2); the D is unclear. Trimming removed 4 bases at V and 5 bases at J, with 14 bases between. Germline CDR1 and CDR2: LGHDT and YNNKEL (reference sequence). This CDR3 is built from 14 residues. The CDR3 coding sequence is TGTGCCAGCAGCCCCCGAGGGCGCGGGTATGGCTACACCTTC. Encoded protein: CASSPRGRGYGYTF.

V gene TRBV24-1 combines with J gene TRBJ1-2, with D maybe TRBD1 (5 bases). Germline V gene data show CDR1 as KGHDR and CDR2 as SFDVKD. There are 12 residues in the CDR3. V was shortened by 5 bases and J by 5 bases, with 8 bases between the two germline ends. The CDR3 sequence is CATSVPGYGYTF. The CDR3 nucleotides read TGTGCCACCAGTGTTCCAGGGTATGGCTACACCTTC.

The J gene is TRBJ1-2, the V gene TRBV19; no clear D gene. The V gene's germline CDR1 is LNHDA and CDR2 SQIVND (reference sequence). Deletions cut 2 bases from V and 2 bases from J, with 15 bases between. CDR3 size: 16 residues. CDR3: CASSIYEGARNYGYTF. The CDR3 region has the DNA TGTGCCAGTAGTATATACGAGGGCGCAAGGAACTATGGCTACACCTTC.

The rearrangement links TRBV18 to TRBJ1-4; 7 positions agree with TRBD1. The V gene's germline CDR1 is KGHSH and CDR2 LQKENI. This CDR3 has 16 amino acids. V shed 3 bases and J 0 bases; nucleotides not matched to a gene: 4. DNA for the CDR3: TGTGCCAGCTCACCCGGACAGGAGGCAACTAATGAAAAACTGTTTTTT. Translated: CASSPGQEATNEKLFF.

The chain combines TRBV27 with TRBJ2-1, with 7 bases fitting TRBD1. V shed 8 bases, J shed 2 bases, and the junction held 3 bases outside the gene matches. Germline CDR1 MNHEY, CDR2 SMNVEV (reference sequence). The CDR3 totals 13 residues. The CDR3 sequence is CASGTDPYNEQFF. The CDR3 DNA follows: TGTGCCAGCGGGACAGACCCCTACAATGAGCAGTTCTTC.

The V gene is TRBV5-4, the J gene TRBJ1-6; 8 nucleotides line up with TRBD1. Trimming cost V 4 bases and J 8 bases; bases outside gene matches: 5. This CDR3 contains 14 residues. Germline assignment: CDR1 SGHNT and CDR2 YYREEE (reference sequence). The CDR3 loop reads CASSLDRDHSPLHF. In DNA, the CDR3 is TGTGCCAGCAGCCTGGACAGGGACCATTCACCCCTCCACTTT.

The chain links TRBV10-3 to TRBJ2-2, with D uncertain. There are 16 residues in the CDR3. Trimming removed 3 bases from V and 0 bases from J, with 11 bases in between. In germline, CDR1 is ENHRY, CDR2 SYGVKD. This CDR3 reads CAISDLADANTGELFF. CDR3 DNA sequence: TGTGCCATCAGTGATTTGGCGGACGCGAACACCGGGGAGCTGTTTTTT.

The chain carries TRBV24-1 and TRBJ2-1; perhaps TRBD2 as D (5 bases). V was shortened by 3 bases and J by 2 bases, with 10 bases between the two germline ends. This CDR3 has 15 residues. Germline V gene data show CDR1 as KGHDR and CDR2 as SFDVKD. The CDR3 sequence: CATSDSASPYNEQFF. CDR3 in DNA: TGTGCCACCAGTGATAGCGCTAGCCCCTACAATGAGCAGTTCTTC.

This chain joins TRBV18 and TRBJ2-4; D gene uncertain. Trimming removed 0 bases at V and 10 bases at J, with 10 bases between. In germline, CDR1 is KGHSH, CDR2 LQKENI. The CDR3 is made up of 13 amino acids. CDR3 nucleotide sequence: TGTGCCAGCTCACCACCATCTACTCCAATTCAGTACTTC. Its protein is CASSPPSTPIQYF.

The rearrangement joins TRBV12-5 to TRBJ2-3; 11 nucleotides agree with TRBD2. This CDR3 region has 15 residues. V gave up 3 bases and J gave up 6 bases; unmatched junction bases: 5. Germline assignment: CDR1 LGHNT and CDR2 FRNRAP. The CDR3 protein is CASGFSGGVSDTQYF. In DNA form, the CDR3 reads TGTGCTAGTGGTTTTAGCGGGGGGGTTTCGGATACGCAGTATTTT.